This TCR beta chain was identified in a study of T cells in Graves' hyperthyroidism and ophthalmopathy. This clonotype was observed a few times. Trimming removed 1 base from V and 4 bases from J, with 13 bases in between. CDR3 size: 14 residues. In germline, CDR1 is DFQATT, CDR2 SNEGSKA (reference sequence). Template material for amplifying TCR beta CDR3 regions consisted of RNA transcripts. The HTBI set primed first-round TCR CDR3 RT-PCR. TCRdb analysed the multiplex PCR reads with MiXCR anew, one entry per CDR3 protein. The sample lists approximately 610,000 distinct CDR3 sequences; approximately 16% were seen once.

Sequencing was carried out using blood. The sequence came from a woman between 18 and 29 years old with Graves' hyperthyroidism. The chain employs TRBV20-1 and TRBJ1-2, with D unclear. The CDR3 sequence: CSARGGSAVYGYTF. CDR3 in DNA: TGCAGTGCTAGAGGAGGAAGCGCCGTCTATGGCTACACCTTC.